The text below deals with one T cell receptor (beta chain). No antigen is known for it. The entry originates in a study of monozygotic twins with inflammatory bowel disease (dated 2019 in TCRdb). At the level of the whole study: The full study comprised approximately 28 monozygotic twin pairs: nine German pairs (four IBD-concordant, five IBD-discordant) and 19 IBD-discordant Danish pairs. The search for disease-associated traits relied mainly on comparing IBD patients with their genetically identical healthy co-twins within discordant pairs. Each individual had, on average, about 151 000 unique TCRalpha sequences and 181 000 unique TCRbeta sequences available for analysis. General findings and caveats noted by the study authors: The analysis was unable to tell different T cell subtypes apart. No single strong signal or clonotype linked to IBD turned up in the results, so the idea that one exists was not supported. Repertoire similarity did not differ between concordant and discordant twins, which could be due to limited statistical power. Compared with healthy twins, IBD patients had fewer clonotypes in common with other individuals, a difference most pronounced in patients showing signs of disease activity. TCRbeta repertoire diversity, by inverse Simpson index, was decreased in IBD patients compared with their healthy co-twins. Because patients received different immunosuppressive treatments, the repertoires may have picked up extra background noise and variability between individuals.

The CDR3, cysteine through phenylalanine, is 16 amino acids long. No DNA has been recorded. The germline V gene yields MNHNS for CDR1 and SASEGT for CDR2. Library prep was done by 5' RACE. Each TCR library was prepared from 3,500 to 4,500 ng of total RNA. cDNA was synthesized with SMARTScribe reverse transcriptase in eight separate reactions per sample. During cDNA synthesis, unique molecular identifiers containing a 6-nucleotide sample barcode were introduced by template switching. Two nested PCRs of about 16 and 10 cycles amplified the TCRalpha and TCRbeta cDNA, and bead purification followed each PCR. Before amplification, the cDNA was treated with uracil DNA-glycosylase and purified using the QIAquick PCR purification kit. The second PCR added Illumina TruSeq-compatible adapters along with sample-specific barcodes. Library quality and concentration were assessed using TapeStation and Qubit, and about 5 ng of each library was pooled. Sequencing of pooled libraries was carried out on an Illumina HiSeq2500 single-index Rapid Run using 2 x 100 bp reads and custom sequencing primers. The authors processed their data as follows. UMI-based consensus assembly with MiGEC version 1.2.6 was used to correct PCR and sequencing errors. V(D)J alignment, clonotype assembly and CDR3 extraction were performed with MiXCR version 2.1.1. To normalise gene usage, clonotype sharing and MAIT/NKT TCR abundance, the analysis used the top 1000, 10 000 and 20 000 clonotypes per sample. After downsampling to 27 000 UMIs, diversity was calculated as the inverse Simpson index using the vegan R package. Paired Mann-Whitney U tests were applied to discordant twin pairs, with Benjamini-Hochberg correction for multiple testing. TCRdb reanalyzed the reads, keeping one entry per CDR3 protein sequence and omitting DNA. These V and J calls are TCRdb output, not the study's own analysis. The sample's clone listing holds approximately 400,000 distinct CDR3 sequences. The ten largest clones take up 2% to 3% of the sample.

An approximately 2.5 ml peripheral blood sample was drawn into PAXgene tubes per donor and stored at -80°C. Without any T cell sorting, total RNA was extracted from whole blood using the PAXgene blood miRNA kit on an automated QIAcube. Peripheral blood from monozygotic twin pairs who were concordant or discordant for inflammatory bowel disease underwent deep TCRalpha and TCRbeta repertoire profiling using unique molecular barcoding. Smoking habits were recorded for all twin pairs, with individuals classified as current, former or never smokers. The source material was blood. This TCR was sampled from a human donor with ulcerative colitis or Crohn's disease, or a healthy co-twin of an affected twin (not recorded which). This sequence uses TRBV6-1 and TRBJ2-1; the D call from TCRdb, TRBD1, cannot be confirmed without DNA. The CDR3 region reads CASSEPGRDSYNEQFF.